The T cell receptor (beta chain) described here comes from a study of OX40 agonist ivuxolimab in advanced cancers. Method: immunoSEQ multiplex PCR; TCRdb's copy keeps in-frame clones and lacks some. The sample holds approximately 64,000 clones, roughly 89% seen once. This clone was found once. The sequence derives from an adult with an advanced solid tumor such as melanoma, head and neck, liver or kidney cancer. The input for sequencing was CD4+ or CD8+ T cells sorted from blood, taken in a trial of the OX40 agonist ivuxolimab.

The CDR3 DNA follows: TGTGCCTGGAGTGTACAATCCGCCGGTGGCTACACCTTC. Amino acid sequence: CAWSVQSAGGYTF. The rearrangement joins TRBV30 to TRBJ1-2, with D hard to call. V was trimmed by 0 bases and J by 7 bases, leaving 12 bases between them. CDR3 length: 13 amino acids. CDR1 is GTSNPN and CDR2 is SVGIG in the germline V gene (reference sequence).